The 28 T cell receptor beta chains given below trace back to one sample, sequenced in a study of early T cells in non-severe SARS-CoV-2 infection. Each CDR3 protein is one row after TCRdb ran MiXCR on the 5' RACE reads. The sample includes under 60,000 distinct CDR3 sequences, less than 9.5% of them seen just once. Sample: whole blood, taken at baseline. These receptors all stem from an adult who was a healthcare worker with PCR-confirmed SARS-CoV-2 infection or an uninfected control (not recorded which).

This clonotype was detected ten times or more. The CDR3 loop reads CASSLVGPQETQYF. The CDR3 coding sequence is TGCGCCAGCAGCTTGGTTGGACCACAAGAGACCCAGTACTTC. This chain connects TRBV5-1 to TRBJ2-5; unclear D gene. The germline V gene encodes CDR1 SGHRS and CDR2 YFSETQ. The V end lost 0 bases, the J end lost 2 bases, and 8 bases lay between the germline ends. The CDR3 extends over 14 amino acids.

This chain joins TRBV7-2 and TRBJ1-5, with D perhaps matching TRBD1 (5 bases). The CDR3 covers 14 residues. CDR1 is SGHTA, CDR2 FQGNSA, per germline. Trimming shortened V by 5 bases and J by 2 bases, and 10 bases separated the two germline ends. This CDR3 reads CASSRRDGNQPQHF. The CDR3 DNA sequence: TGTGCCAGCAGCCGTCGGGACGGCAATCAGCCCCAGCATTTT.

This chain joins TRBV29-1 and TRBJ2-3; D remains unclear. Trimming cost V 6 bases and J 5 bases, with 18 bases left between them. CDR3 length: 14 amino acids. Germline V CDR1 and CDR2: SQVTM, ANQGSEA. CDR3 in DNA: TGCAGCGTCGCAGTCGGCGCCGGTCGAGATACGCAGTATTTT. Translated, it gives CSVAVGAGRDTQYF.

This clonotype was observed a few times. The gene calls are TRBV2 and TRBJ2-3; perhaps TRBD1 as D (7 bases). V lost 9 bases and J 0 bases, leaving 10 bases between the germline ends. Per the germline V gene, CDR1 is SNHLY and CDR2 is FYNNEI. CDR3 size: 13 residues. CDR3 region: CARSGGSTDTQYF. DNA for the CDR3: TGTGCCAGGTCAGGGGGGAGCACAGATACGCAGTATTTT.

This clonotype was found many times. The chain joins TRBV2 to TRBJ1-3; D not resolved. Looked up from germline, CDR1 is SNHLY and CDR2 is FYNNEI. The CDR3 has 13 residues. V was shortened by 4 bases and J by 3 bases, with 7 bases between the two germline ends. The CDR3, as DNA: TGTGCCAGCAGTGCCGGTCGTGGAAACACCATATATTTT. Translating gives CASSAGRGNTIYF.

The chain couples TRBV29-1 to TRBJ2-5, with D possibly TRBD1 on 6 matching bases. The germline V gene encodes CDR1 SQVTM and CDR2 ANQGSEA. Trimming stripped 7 bases from V and 2 bases from J, with 8 bases between. The CDR3 contains 11 residues. For the CDR3, the DNA is TGCAGCGCGGGACAACAAGAGACCCAGTACTTC. It encodes CSAGQQETQYF.

Ten or more counts support this clonotype. The chain employs TRBV7-6 and TRBJ2-1, with a possible D match to TRBD1 (6 bases). Between the trimmed V and J ends, which lost 1 base and 8 bases, there was a span of 12 bases. CDR3 size: 14 residues. The germline CDR1 and CDR2 sequences are SGHVS and FNYEAQ. The CDR3 DNA follows: TGTGCCAGCAGCTTAGGCGTCAGGGGCGATGAGCAGTTCTTC. Protein: CASSLGVRGDEQFF.

This clonotype occurred many times. CDR3 bases: TGTGCCAGTAGTATGAGGTGGCAGGAACCCCCAACTAATGAAAAACTGTTTTTT. Protein: CASSMRWQEPPTNEKLFF. The chain uses TRBV19 and TRBJ1-4; no clear D gene. V lost 3 bases, J lost 0 bases, and 17 bases lay in between. CDR1 is LNHDA, CDR2 SQIVND, per germline (reference sequence). There are 18 residues in the CDR3.

This clonotype has just a few counts. J is TRBJ2-3 and V is TRBV29-1; 7 bases line up with TRBD1. V lost 7 bases and J lost 6; bases outside the gene matches: 10. The CDR3 totals 13 residues. Per the germline V gene, CDR1 is SQVTM and CDR2 is ANQGSEA. The CDR3 loop reads CSDRDSAWDTQYF. The CDR3 DNA sequence: TGCAGCGACAGGGACAGTGCGTGGGATACGCAGTATTTT.

This clonotype was seen many times. V is TRBV2 and J is TRBJ2-3, with D perhaps TRBD2 (6 bases). V lost 3 bases to trimming and J lost 8 bases, with 18 bases between them. Germline CDR1 reads SNHLY; CDR2 reads FYNNEI. This CDR3 spans 15 amino acids. CDR3 protein: CASSDGTAFGGTQYF. As DNA, the CDR3 is TGTGCCAGCAGTGACGGGACTGCGTTTGGTGGTACGCAGTATTTT.

This clonotype has at least ten counts. The chain recombines TRBV10-3 with TRBJ2-1; no definite D call. Germline V CDR1 and CDR2: ENHRY, SYGVKD. Trimming took off 0 bases at V and 0 bases at J, with 9 bases between the two ends. CDR3 length: 16 residues. CDR3: CAISESASRSYNEQFF. Written as DNA, the CDR3 is TGTGCCATCAGTGAGTCTGCCTCCCGCTCCTACAATGAGCAGTTCTTC.

This clonotype has just a few counts. This rearrangement joins TRBV6-6 to TRBJ2-7; 11 bases are shared with TRBD1. V lost 0 bases to trimming and J lost 1 base; unmatched junction nucleotides: 2. The CDR3 is made up of 16 amino acids. The germline CDR1 and CDR2 sequences are MNHNY and SVGAGI (reference sequence). CDR3 bases: TGTGCCAGCAGTTACTCGGGACAGGGGGGTTCCTACGAGCAGTACTTC. Amino acids: CASSYSGQGGSYEQYF.

There are a few counts of this clonotype. The chain combines TRBV6-4 with TRBJ1-3; TRBD1 agrees at 7 bases. CDR1 is MRHNA and CDR2 is SNTAGT in the germline V gene. V was clipped by 8 bases and J by 0 bases; unmatched bases: 10. CDR3 size: 16 residues. Here the CDR3 reads CASRRPGQLSGNTIYF. The CDR3 bases are TGTGCCAGCCGCCGCCCGGGACAGCTCTCTGGAAACACCATATATTTT.

This clonotype was picked up a small number of times. The chain joins TRBV25-1 to TRBJ2-7, with a possible D match to TRBD2 (5 bases). The CDR3 is 12 residues long. V shed 3 bases and J shed 4 bases, with 7 bases lying between them. The germline V gene encodes CDR1 MGHDK and CDR2 SYGVNS. Here the CDR3 DNA reads TGTGCCAGCAGTGATCGGGATTACGAGCAGTACTTC. It codes for CASSDRDYEQYF.

The rearrangement uses TRBV3-1 and TRBJ2-1; TRBD2 matches 9 bases. This CDR3 contains 15 residues. Germline values: CDR1 LGHDT, CDR2 YNNKEL (reference sequence). V lost 1 base, J lost 9 bases, and 7 bases stayed unmatched. The CDR3 loop reads CASSQASGKWSEQFF. CDR3 in DNA: TGTGCCAGCAGCCAAGCTAGCGGGAAGTGGAGTGAGCAGTTCTTC.

This clonotype was seen ten or more times. The chain has TRBV6-6 and TRBJ2-5; D may correspond to TRBD1 or TRBD2 (6 bases each). CDR1 and CDR2 from the germline V gene are MNHNY and SVGAGI (reference sequence). Trimming pared 6 bases from V and 11 bases from J, leaving 16 bases between. The CDR3 has 12 residues. The CDR3 nucleotides are TGTGCCAGCAGGGACAGCCGGGACTTACAGTACTTC. The encoded protein is CASRDSRDLQYF.

This clonotype was recorded at least ten times. This chain connects TRBV27 to TRBJ2-1; D possibly uses TRBD1 or TRBD2 (6 bases each). This CDR3 region has 15 residues. Germline V gene data show CDR1 as MNHEY and CDR2 as SMNVEV (reference sequence). Deletions cut 3 bases from V and 0 bases from J, with 9 bases between. CDR3 sequence reads: CASSFWGASYNEQFF. The CDR3 region has the DNA TGTGCCAGCAGTTTTTGGGGGGCCTCCTACAATGAGCAGTTCTTC.

The gene calls are TRBV14 and TRBJ1-3; D gene unclear. CDR3 length equals 14 residues. Per germline, CDR1 SGHDN and CDR2 FVKESK. The V end was cut by 1 base, the J end by 0 bases, with 4 bases between. CDR3 DNA: TGTGCCAGCAGCCAAGGGTTCTCTGGAAACACCATATATTTT. Translating it yields CASSQGFSGNTIYF.

This clonotype has only a few counts. The CDR3, as DNA: TGTGCCAGCTCACCGCATCCTAGCCCGAGTGGAAACACCATATATTTT. Translated: CASSPHPSPSGNTIYF. The chain carries TRBV18 and TRBJ1-3, with D unresolved. There are 16 residues in the CDR3. The germline CDR1 and CDR2 sequences are KGHSH and LQKENI. The ends were cut back, 3 bases at V and 3 bases at J, with 15 bases in the middle. The whole variable domain, remainder taken from reference TRBV18 and TRBJ1-3, is NAGVMQNPRHLVRRRGQEARLRCSPMKGHSHVYWYRQLPEEGLKFMVYLQKENIIDESGMPKERFSAEFPKEGPSILRIQQVVRGDSAAYFCASSPHPSPSGNTIYFGEGSWLTVV.

This clonotype was found many times. The chain joins TRBV6-5 to TRBJ1-5; TRBD1 agrees at 9 bases. Germline-derived CDR1 and CDR2 are MNHEY and SVGAGI. Trimming at V came to 6 bases and at J to 6 bases, leaving 9 bases not matched to a gene. The CDR3 is made up of 15 amino acids. For the CDR3, the DNA is TGTGCCAGCAGGGGCGCCGGGACAGGGTCTCAGCCCCAGCATTTT. Its translation: CASRGAGTGSQPQHF.

Many counts were recorded for this clonotype. The chain recombines TRBV7-3 with TRBJ2-6; tentative D call: TRBD1 (6 bases). The CDR3 covers 17 residues. With 2 bases removed from V and 0 bases from J, the gap between germline ends came to 11 bases. Looked up from germline, CDR1 is SGHTA and CDR2 is FQGTGA. Written as DNA, the CDR3 is TGTGCCAGCAGCTTACTCGGACAGAACTCTGGGGCCAACGTCCTGACTTTC. Amino acids: CASSLLGQNSGANVLTF.

The chain employs TRBV4-1 and TRBJ1-5, with D possibly being TRBD1 (5 bases). CDR3 length equals 15 residues. V lost 0 bases and J 7 bases, leaving 13 bases between the germline ends. In germline, CDR1 is MGHRA, CDR2 YSYEKL. CDR3 loop: CASSQDRGSGQPQHF. Here the CDR3 DNA reads TGCGCCAGCAGCCAAGATCGGGGCAGCGGCCAGCCCCAGCATTTT.

The chain links TRBV6-8 to TRBJ2-1; D might be TRBD2 (6 bases). V lost 8 bases and J lost 9, with 14 bases in between. Per the germline V gene, CDR1 is MNHGY and CDR2 is SAAAGT. There are 12 residues in the CDR3. The CDR3 sequence is CASSRERAEQFF. For the CDR3, the DNA is TGTGCCAGCTCCCGGGAGAGAGCTGAGCAGTTCTTC.

This clonotype occurred a few times. The rearrangement uses TRBV23-1 and TRBJ2-7, with D possibly TRBD1 on 5 matching bases. TRBV23-1 is treated as an ORF (open reading frame) with a function not yet certain. V was shortened by 10 bases and J by 6 bases, with 10 bases between the two germline ends. CDR3 size: 10 residues. The CDR3 loop reads CAMQGSEQYF. As DNA, the CDR3 is TGCGCCATGCAGGGCAGCGAGCAGTACTTC.

The chain joins TRBV7-9 to TRBJ2-2, with a tentative D call TRBD2 (6 bases). The germline V and J ends were trimmed by 5 bases and 4 bases, with 14 bases remaining between them. The CDR3 loop spans 15 amino acids. Germline loops: CDR1 SEHNR, CDR2 FQNEAQ (reference sequence). Written as DNA, the CDR3 is TGTGCCAGCAGCCGGGGAGGAGGAGCCACCGGGGAGCTGTTTTTT. Protein product: CASSRGGGATGELFF.

The rearrangement links TRBV5-1 to TRBJ2-7; no definite D call. V lost 2 bases to trimming and J lost 12 bases, with 12 bases between them. CDR1 and CDR2 (germline): SGHRS, YFSETQ. The CDR3 runs to 11 residues. The CDR3 is CASSFGSWLYF. CDR3 coding DNA: TGCGCCAGCAGCTTCGGGTCATGGCTGTACTTC.

This clonotype was found many times. The chain combines TRBV11-2 with TRBJ2-1; D is unresolved. The V gene's germline CDR1 is SGHAT and CDR2 FQNNGV. CDR3 length equals 13 residues. Trimming stripped 0 bases from V and 5 bases from J, with 5 bases between. CDR3 sequence reads: CASSLDRNNEQFF. The CDR3 coding sequence is TGTGCCAGCAGCTTAGACAGGAACAATGAGCAGTTCTTC.

This clonotype was seen only a few times. This chain links TRBV5-6 with TRBJ1-1, with 7 bases matching TRBD1. This CDR3 region has 15 residues. The V gene's germline CDR1 is SGHDT and CDR2 YYEEEE. V lost 4 bases, J lost 5 bases, and 11 bases stayed unmatched. The chain's CDR3 is CASSRDRAGGTEAFF. The CDR3 nucleotides read TGTGCCAGCAGCCGAGACAGGGCGGGTGGGACTGAAGCTTTCTTT. Full variable domain (outside the CDR3, taken from reference TRBV5-6 and TRBJ1-1): DAGVTQSPTHLIKTRGQQVTLRCSPKSGHDTVSWYQQALGQGPQFIFQYYEEEERQRGNFPDRFSGHQFPNYSSELNVNALLLGDSALYLCASSRDRAGGTEAFFGQGTRLTVV.